Listed below are T cell receptor beta chains from one sample, sequenced in a study of T cell responses to AZD1222 COVID-19 vaccine. TCRdb's table, derived via immunoSEQ multiplex PCR, lists solely in-frame clones and lacks some. The sample has approximately 100,000 clones, around 84% seen once. The sequences come from peripheral blood, collected on day 0 of AZD1222 vaccination. The receptors stem from an adult in good health. CDR3s include the opening cysteine and the closing phenylalanine or tryptophan. A D gene is named only where the DNA matches it firmly. Only some rows state a clone size, as once, few, many or a class for expanded clones.

>NA|TRBV5-6|TRBJ2-1|NA
CASSLWGGPVYNEQFF
TGTGCCAGCAGCTTGTGGGGCGGGCCGGTCTACAATGAGCAGTTCTTC
>once|TRBV5-1|TRBJ1-1|NA
CASSLRGGDTEAFF
TGCGCCAGCAGCTTAAGGGGTGGGGACACTGAAGCTTTCTTT
>NA|TRBV19|TRBJ2-6|NA
CASSSDSSGANVLTF
TGTGCCAGTAGCTCGGACAGCTCTGGGGCCAACGTCCTGACTTTC
>NA|TRBV7-8|TRBJ1-2|NA
CASSLDPVNYGYTF
TGTGCCAGCAGCTTAGATCCCGTGAACTATGGCTACACCTTC
>once|TRBV4-2|TRBJ2-3|NA
CASSQDPRLAITDTQYF
TGTGCCAGCAGCCAAGATCCTCGGCTAGCCATCACAGATACGCAGTATTTT
>medium-sized|TRBV9|TRBJ1-6|TRBD1
CASSVAPGRGLSPLHF
TGTGCCAGCAGCGTAGCGCCAGGCAGGGGGTTGTCACCCCTCCACTTT
>NA|TRBV12-3/TRBV12-4|TRBJ2-1|TRBD2
CASNGGGSNEQFF
TGTGCCAGCAACGGGGGGGGATCGAATGAGCAGTTCTTC
>NA|TRBV11-3|TRBJ2-2|NA
CASSWGAGNTGELFF
TGTGCCAGCAGCTGGGGGGCGGGTAACACCGGGGAGCTGTTTTTT
>NA|TRBV7-2|TRBJ1-4|TRBD1
CASSLDRGRVEKLFF
TGTGCCAGCAGCTTAGACAGGGGGCGGGTTGAAAAACTGTTTTTT
>NA|TRBV11-2|TRBJ2-5|NA
CASSLDRGTQYF
TGTGCCAGCAGCTTAGATCGGGGGACCCAGTACTTC
>NA|TRBV9|TRBJ2-3|TRBD2
CASSPKTSGSDTQYF
TGTGCCAGCAGCCCGAAGACTAGCGGGAGTGATACGCAGTATTTT
>NA|TRBV4-2|TRBJ1-1|NA
CASSQEGGYGTEAFF
TGTGCCAGCAGCCAAGAAGGGGGGTATGGTACTGAAGCTTTCTTT
>NA|TRBV27|TRBJ2-3|TRBD2
CASISGSTDTQYF
TGTGCCAGCATTAGCGGGAGCACAGATACGCAGTATTTT
>NA|TRBV6-6|TRBJ1-4|NA
CASVPGQSNEKLFF
TGTGCCAGCGTGCCGGGACAAAGTAATGAAAAACTGTTTTTT
>NA|TRBV15|TRBJ2-1|NA
CATSRGVSSGESSYNEQFF
TGTGCCACCAGCAGAGGTGTATCATCAGGGGAGAGCTCCTACAATGAGCAGTTCTTC